Each of the 25 T cell receptor beta chains below was sequenced from the same sample in a study of breast tumors, draining lymph nodes, adjacent tissues. Breast cancer patients provided tissue from their axillary draining lymph nodes. TCRdb re-derived calls from the multiplex PCR reads in MiXCR, one entry per CDR3 protein. Of approximately 250,000 distinct CDR3 sequences in the sample, less than 40% were seen once. Specimen: axillary lymph node tissue. The source is a female donor with breast cancer. Some clones in this sample may be carry-over from other donors' samples.

A few counts support this clonotype. One end of the junction is discordant with germline, which a read error may explain. The CDR3 nucleotides read TGTGTCAGTAGTATCCGGGACACCAATCAGCCCCAGCATTTT. Amino acids: CVSSIRDTNQPQHF. This chain links TRBV19 with TRBJ1-5; possible D gene TRBD1, 6 bases. CDR1 and CDR2 (germline): LNHDA, SQIVND (reference sequence). The CDR3 totals 14 residues. The whole variable domain, filled in from reference TRBV19 and TRBJ1-5, reads DGGITQSPKYLFRKEGQNVTLSCEQNLNHDAMYWYRQDPGQGLRLIYYSQIVNDFQKGDIAEGYSVSREKKESFPLTVTSAQKNPTAFYLCVSSIRDTNQPQHFGDGTRLSIL.

This clonotype is a singleton in its sample. The CDR3 protein is CASSLAGQGWDGYTF. The CDR3 nucleotides read TGTGCCAGCAGCTTAGCAGGACAGGGGTGGGATGGCTACACCTTC. The rearrangement joins TRBV7-9 to TRBJ1-2; 9 nucleotides agree with TRBD1. CDR3 length: 15 residues. The V gene end was trimmed by 0 bases and the J gene end by 6 bases; junction bases not matched to a gene: 5. CDR1 is SEHNR and CDR2 is FQNEAQ in the germline V gene (reference sequence).

This clonotype was observed many times. CDR3 protein: CSVEGGQGAGEQYF. The CDR3 DNA follows: TGCAGCGTTGAAGGGGGACAGGGGGCGGGCGAGCAGTACTTC. The chain recombines TRBV29-1 with TRBJ2-7, with TRBD1 identical over 12 bases. J lost 6 bases, V lost 1 base, and 4 bases had no gene match. CDR1 is SQVTM and CDR2 is ANQGSEA in the germline V gene. The CDR3 consists of 14 residues.

As regards this clonotype: A single base separates this from a much larger clone, so it may be a read error. The chain recombines TRBV6-1 with TRBJ2-1; unclear D gene. Germline V gene data show CDR1 as MNHNS and CDR2 as SASEGT. Trimming pared 6 bases from V and 10 bases from J, leaving 16 bases between. The CDR3 runs to 13 residues. CDR3 nucleotides: TGTGCCAGCAGAGAACGGAGCTCCTACGAGCAGTTCTTC. This translates into CASRERSSYEQFF.

Note on this clonotype: A much more abundant neighbour one base away suggests this may be a read error. The chain employs TRBV7-3 and TRBJ1-2; TRBD1 matches at 11 bases. The CDR3 sequence is 15 residues long. Germline lookup yields CDR1 SGHTA and CDR2 FQGTGA. The CDR3 region has the DNA TGTGCCAGCAGCTCTCGGACAGGGGGCGTCTATGGCTACCCCTTC. Its translation is CASSSRTGGVYGYPF.

In this sample, this clonotype turned up once. The chain joins TRBV20-1 to TRBJ2-1, with 8 bases aligning to TRBD2. Germline V gene lookup returns CDR1 DFQATT and CDR2 SNEGSKA (reference sequence). V was clipped by 4 bases and J by 4 bases; unmatched bases: 9. The CDR3 length is 15 residues. The CDR3 protein is CSAIPGAGGYNEQFF. CDR3 sequence (DNA): TGCAGTGCTATACCAGGGGCGGGAGGATACAATGAGCAGTTCTTC.

Ten or more counts support this clonotype. V and J are TRBV5-1 and TRBJ1-5; D is uncertain. Germline V lookup: CDR1 SGHRS, CDR2 YFSETQ. This CDR3 has 15 amino acids. The germline V and J ends were trimmed by 4 bases and 3 bases, with 14 bases remaining between them. CDR3 amino acids: CASSPGGGYNQPQHF. For the CDR3, the DNA is TGCGCCAGCAGCCCTGGTGGAGGTTACAATCAGCCCCAGCATTTT. The entire variable domain, with the rest obtained from reference TRBV5-1 and TRBJ1-5, is as follows: KAGVTQTPRYLIKTRGQQVTLSCSPISGHRSVSWYQQTPGQGLQFLFEYFSETQRNKGNFPGRFSGRQFSNSRSEMNVSTLELGDSALYLCASSPGGGYNQPQHFGDGTRLSIL.

There are a few counts of this clonotype. The rearrangement uses TRBV10-1 and TRBJ2-7; TRBD2 might be the D (5 bases). This CDR3 is built from 14 residues. Looked up from germline, CDR1 is WNHNN and CDR2 is SYGVQD (reference sequence). Trimming stripped 6 bases from V and 2 bases from J, with 14 bases between. The CDR3 protein is CASRVIGVTYEQYF. CDR3 coding DNA: TGCGCCAGCAGGGTAATCGGGGTCACCTACGAGCAGTACTTC.

A remark on this clonotype: An end of the junction does not agree with germline; a read error may underlie this. The chain is built from TRBV7-9 and TRBJ1-3; TRBD1 matches 7 bases. The V gene's germline CDR1 is SEHNR and CDR2 FQNEAQ (reference sequence). The CDR3 sequence is 15 residues long. The CDR3 here is CASSETQGEGNTIHF. The CDR3 DNA follows: TGTGCCAGCAGCGAAACGCAGGGGGAGGGAAACACCATACATTTT.

This chain uses TRBV7-9 with TRBJ2-5; tentative D call: TRBD2 (5 bases). V dropped 1 base and J dropped 5 bases, with 14 bases sitting between them. The CDR3 consists of 15 residues. CDR1 is SEHNR and CDR2 is FQNEAQ in the germline V gene (reference sequence). In DNA, the CDR3 is TGTGCCAGCAGCTTAGAAAGACTTGGGAGTGAGACCCAGTACTTC. Residues: CASSLERLGSETQYF.

The J gene is TRBJ1-2, the V gene TRBV20-1; D is possibly TRBD1 (5 bases). V was cut by 6 bases and J by 12 bases, with 20 bases left in between. The germline CDR1 and CDR2 sequences are DFQATT and SNEGSKA (reference sequence). The CDR3 runs 12 residues. The CDR3 nucleotides read TGCAGTGCCGACCTGGGGGGGGGTGGAAACACCTTC. This codes for CSADLGGGGNTF.

This clonotype was recorded many times. A much larger clone differs from this one at a single base, so this may be a read error. This CDR3 reads CSATDSPYGSTF. The DNA of the CDR3 is TGCAGTGCTACGGACAGCCCCTATGGCTCCACCTTC. The chain recombines TRBV20-1 with TRBJ1-2; maybe TRBD1 (6 bases). The CDR3 has 12 residues. Germline CDR1 is DFQATT and CDR2 is SNEGSKA (reference sequence).

The CDR3 loop is CASSFGTPSSGNTIYF. The CDR3 DNA reads as TGTGCCAGCAGCTTTGGGACACCGAGCTCTGGAAACACCATATATTTT. V is TRBV5-6 and J is TRBJ1-3; D is possibly TRBD1 (6 bases). V was shortened by 2 bases and J by 0 bases, with 12 bases between the two germline ends. This CDR3 contains 16 residues. The germline V gene has CDR1 SGHDT and CDR2 YYEEEE.

This clonotype was counted at least ten times. This chain joins TRBV20-1 and TRBJ1-5, with TRBD1 identical over 7 bases. J lost 7 bases, V lost 0 bases, and 9 bases had no gene match. The CDR3 totals 15 residues. Germline loops: CDR1 DFQATT, CDR2 SNEGSKA (reference sequence). The DNA for the CDR3 is TGCAGTGCTAGAGATCAGGAACAGGGGATCCAGCCCCAGCATTTT. Protein sequence: CSARDQEQGIQPQHF.

In its sample, this clonotype was seen a few times. Likely a read error: the CDR3 ends without its conserved phenylalanine or tryptophan. V usage is TRBV14 and J usage is TRBJ2-5, with a possible D match to TRBD1 (5 bases). CDR1 is SGHDN and CDR2 is FVKESK in the germline V gene. The CDR3 runs to 13 residues. Trimming removed 8 bases at V and 1 base at J, with 11 bases between. CDR3 nucleotides: TGTGCCAGCTCAAGACAGCTCCAAGAGACCCAGTACTCC. It specifies CASSRQLQETQYS.

There are many counts of this clonotype. The chain has TRBV15 and TRBJ2-3, with 8 bases lining up with TRBD2. The V gene end was trimmed by 1 base and the J gene end by 4 bases; junction bases not matched to a gene: 1. This CDR3 has 14 residues. The germline CDR1 and CDR2 sequences are LNHNV and YYDKDF (reference sequence). The chain's CDR3 is CATSRAGGADTQYF. The CDR3 coding sequence is TGTGCCACCAGCAGAGCGGGAGGGGCAGATACGCAGTATTTT.

The DNA for the CDR3 is TGCAGTGCTAGCAGTGCTAGAGAGGGGTATGGCTACACCTTC. Protein product: CSASSAREGYGYTF. V and J are TRBV20-1 and TRBJ1-2, with D perhaps TRBD1 (5 bases). This CDR3 contains 14 residues. From germline, CDR1 is DFQATT and CDR2 SNEGSKA (reference sequence). The V end lost 3 bases, the J end lost 5 bases, and 16 bases lay between the germline ends.

Notes on this clonotype: This is likely a read error, given that the CDR3 carries no conserved phenylalanine or tryptophan at its end. No DNA is shown, since the ends of the CDR3 on it are uncertain; the CDR3 is the one TCRdb lists. V usage is TRBV2 and J usage is TRBJ1-6. Per germline, CDR1 SNHLY and CDR2 FYNNEI. From its first to its last residue, the CDR3 has 9 amino acids. CDR3 loop: CASTRDAGS.

This clonotype was recorded at least ten times. The V and J genes are TRBV20-1 and TRBJ2-7; possibly TRBD2 for D (6 bases). This CDR3 has 14 amino acids. The germline V gene encodes CDR1 DFQATT and CDR2 SNEGSKA (reference sequence). In nucleotides, the CDR3 is TGCAGCACGATCAGACGGGACTGGGGCTACGAGCAGTACTTC. This encodes CSTIRRDWGYEQYF.

The rearrangement uses TRBV5-1 and TRBJ2-5; 7 bases align to TRBD2. J lost 5 bases, V lost 6 bases, and 7 bases had no gene match. This CDR3 spans 13 amino acids. Germline CDR1 SGHRS, CDR2 YFSETQ. As DNA, the CDR3 is TGCGCCAGCACCCGGGGGGAGAGGGAGACCCAGTACTTC. Encoded protein: CASTRGERETQYF.

This clonotype was detected only a few times. This rearrangement joins TRBV6-5 to TRBJ1-2; 9 bases fit TRBD1. This CDR3 region has 15 residues. Losses at the gene ends were 5 bases for V and 4 bases for J; bases not matched to a gene: 8. Germline CDR1 and CDR2: MNHEY and SVGAGI. The DNA for the CDR3 is TGTGCCAGCAGTCACACCGGACAGGGGATCTATGGCTACACCTTC. This sequence encodes CASSHTGQGIYGYTF.

This clonotype was recorded many times. The rearrangement joins TRBV9 to TRBJ2-1; tentatively, D is TRBD1 (5 bases). Germline CDR1 reads SGDLS; CDR2 reads YYNGEE. Trimming removed 4 bases at V and 9 bases at J, with 20 bases between. The length of the CDR3 is 15 residues. The CDR3 loop reads CASSPRIQGNVEQFF. For the CDR3, the DNA is TGTGCCAGCAGCCCTAGAATTCAGGGCAATGTTGAGCAGTTCTTC.

With respect to this clonotype: A much larger clone differs from this one at a single base, so this may be a read error. The J gene is TRBJ2-7, the V gene TRBV12-3 or TRBV12-4, with 9 bases that match TRBD1. This CDR3 is 15 amino acids long. The ends lost 1 base at V and 5 bases at J; junction bases unmatched: 6. The CDR3 DNA reads TGTGCCAGCAGTTTAGGGGGGGACAGGGTCCACGAGCAGTACTTC. Protein sequence: CASSLGGDRVHEQYF.

This clonotype has ten or more counts. This sequence joins TRBV2 and TRBJ1-2, with D possibly matching TRBD1 (5 bases). The germline CDR1 and CDR2 sequences are SNHLY and FYNNEI. This CDR3 is built from 16 residues. The V end lost 4 bases, the J end lost 0 bases, and 15 bases lay between the germline ends. The chain's CDR3 is CASSGDGRYSNYGYTF. In DNA form, the CDR3 reads TGTGCCAGCAGTGGGGACGGCCGCTATTCTAACTATGGCTACACCTTC.

This chain joins TRBV20-1 and TRBJ2-7, with 12 bases lining up with TRBD2. V dropped 6 bases and J dropped 3; count of bases not matched to a gene: 6. There are 14 residues in the CDR3. Per the germline V gene, CDR1 is DFQATT and CDR2 is SNEGSKA (reference sequence). CDR3 sequence: CSAYTSGGLYEQYF. CDR3 sequence (DNA): TGCAGTGCCTATACTAGCGGGGGGCTCTACGAGCAGTACTTC.